This is a list of T cell receptor beta chains from one sample in a study of CD8 T cells in ankylosing spondylitis. TCRdb re-called the 5' RACE reads through MiXCR, storing one row per CDR3 protein. The data show a few hundred thousand distinct CDR3 sequences, with approximately 20% seen just once and approximately 16% held by the top ten. The source material was blood, either unsorted or a sorted T cell fraction (not recorded which). All receptors derive from a male donor with ankylosing spondylitis. Each CDR3 is given with its conserved first and last residue. D genes are given only for firm matches. Clone size is given for some rows only: seen once, a few or many times, or a class if the clone is expanded.

.	.	TRBV3-1	TRBJ2-1	TGTGCCAGCAGCCAAGGCACTAGCTCCGGTATTCAGTTCTTC	CASSQGTSSGIQFF
few	.	TRBV7-3	TRBJ2-1	TGTGCCAGCAGTCATACAGGAGACGTCTACAATGAGCAGTTCTTC	CASSHTGDVYNEQFF
.	TRBD1	TRBV2	TRBJ2-1	TGTGCCAGCGCGGCCGGGACAGTTTCCTACAATGAGCAGTTCTTC	CASAAGTVSYNEQFF
.	.	TRBV9	TRBJ1-3	TGTGCCAGCAGCGTAGAACTGGCGGCGTCTGGAAACACCATATATTTT	CASSVELAASGNTIYF
.	TRBD1	TRBV29-1	TRBJ1-1	TGCAGCGCCCGGACAGGAGAAATTACTGAAGCTTTCTTT	CSARTGEITEAFF
few	.	TRBV5-6	TRBJ2-5	TGTGCCAGCAGCTTGGACTATGGAGAGACCCAGTACTTC	CASSLDYGETQYF
few	.	TRBV18	TRBJ2-5	TGTGCCAGCTCACCACCTCGAGTCCTCAGAGAGACCCAGTACTTC	CASSPPRVLRETQYF
.	.	TRBV7-2	TRBJ2-7	TGTGCCAGCAGCTTAGATTCCAACTACGAGCAGTACTTC	CASSLDSNYEQYF
few	.	TRBV7-9	TRBJ1-3	TGTGCCAGCAGCTTAACGGACTCTGGAAACACCATATATTTT	CASSLTDSGNTIYF
many	.	TRBV7-3	TRBJ2-1	TGTGCCAGCAGCTTAACGTGGGACCCTCATGAGCAGTTCTTC	CASSLTWDPHEQFF
.	TRBD1	TRBV5-1	TRBJ1-1	TGCGCCAGCAGCCGGGGACAGGGCCTCTACACTGAAGCTTTCTTT	CASSRGQGLYTEAFF
few	TRBD1	TRBV7-7	TRBJ2-5	TGTGCTAGCAGCCGGGGGAAACAGGGGGTTCAAGAGACCCAGTACTTC	CASSRGKQGVQETQYF
.	TRBD2	TRBV6-2/TRBV6-3	TRBJ2-2	TGTGCCAGCAGTTACTCTAGCGGGCCCATGTTTGCCTGGGAGCTGTTTTTT	CASSYSSGPMFAWELFF
many	.	TRBV12-3/TRBV12-4	TRBJ2-3	TGTGCCAGCAGTTCCGACTCGGACGCTTTCACTAGCACAGATACGCAGTATTTT	CASSSDSDAFTSTDTQYF
.	.	TRBV7-9	TRBJ2-5	TGTGCCAGCAGTACCCCCGGGACATTCCAAGAGACCCAGTACTTC	CASSTPGTFQETQYF
few	.	TRBV7-2	TRBJ1-6	TGTGCCAGCAGCTTACAATCACCCCTCCACTTT	CASSLQSPLHF
few	.	TRBV28	TRBJ2-1	TGTGCCAGCAGTTTACTCATCCATGAGCAGTTCTTC	CASSLLIHEQFF
.	.	TRBV5-1	TRBJ1-4	TGCGCCAGCAGCCCTGGTGGGGGGACCTCAACTAATGAAAAACTGTTTTTT	CASSPGGGTSTNEKLFF
.	TRBD1	TRBV6-5	TRBJ1-2	TGTGCCAGCAGTTACTCGGGACAGGGGTTAAGTGGCTACACCTTC	CASSYSGQGLSGYTF
.	.	TRBV12-3/TRBV12-4	TRBJ2-1	TGTGCCGGACCCGGGCCCCCGTGCCATGAGCAGTTCTTC	CAGPGPPCHEQFF
few	TRBD1	TRBV4-1	TRBJ1-3	TGCGCCAGCAGCCTCTACGCGGTGGGACAGGGGTTTAACACCATATATTTT	CASSLYAVGQGFNTIYF
.	.	TRBV15	TRBJ2-7	TGTGCCACCAGCAGAGATCGGGGGTCAGGGTACTCCTACGAGCAGTACTTC	CATSRDRGSGYSYEQYF
many	TRBD2	TRBV20-1	TRBJ2-7	TGCAGTGCTACCCCGGGACTAGCGGGAGAGCACTCCTACGAGCAGTACTTC	CSATPGLAGEHSYEQYF
few	TRBD2	TRBV20-1	TRBJ2-1	TGCAGTGCTAGAGTTCCAGCGGGAGGGGATGACAATGAGCAGTTCTTC	CSARVPAGGDDNEQFF
few	.	TRBV2	TRBJ2-3	TGTGCCAGCAGACCTCTCCTCGTTGGTACGCAGTATTTT	CASRPLLVGTQYF
.	.	TRBV18	TRBJ2-5	TGTGCCAGCTCACCGTACAGGCAAGAGACCCAGTACTTC	CASSPYRQETQYF
few	.	TRBV14	TRBJ1-2	TGTGCCAGCAGCCAAGATGTGGACTATGGCTACACCTTC	CASSQDVDYGYTF
.	.	TRBV7-6	TRBJ2-7	TGTGCCAGCAGCTTCGAAGGAGGGGCAACCAACGAGCAGTACTTC	CASSFEGGATNEQYF
many	.	TRBV7-3	TRBJ2-1	TGTGCCAGCAGCCCAAGTACGGGAGCCTACAATGAGCAGTTCTTC	CASSPSTGAYNEQFF
.	TRBD1	TRBV3-1	TRBJ2-7	TGTGCCAGCAGCCAGGACAGGAACTCCTACGAGCAGTACTTC	CASSQDRNSYEQYF
.	.	TRBV12-3/TRBV12-4	TRBJ1-5	TGTGCCAGCAGTTTTTCTGGGTGGGGCAATCAGCCCCAGCATTTT	CASSFSGWGNQPQHF
.	.	TRBV5-1	TRBJ1-5	TGCGCCAGCAGCTTGGCGGGACTAGTCAATCAGCCCCAGCATTTT	CASSLAGLVNQPQHF
.	.	TRBV28	TRBJ2-7	TGTGCCACCTTACCTCTACAGGATTACGAGCAGTACTTC	CATLPLQDYEQYF
.	.	TRBV4-3	TRBJ2-5	TGCGCCAGCAGCCACGGGGGTCTTCTCCTCGAGACCCAGTACTTC	CASSHGGLLLETQYF
.	.	TRBV29-1	TRBJ1-1	TGCAGCGTTGAAGGCCCCTTGAACACTGAAGCTTTCTTT	CSVEGPLNTEAFF
few	.	TRBV6-1	TRBJ1-2	TGTGCCAGCAGTCCTCTTGTCCCTAACTATGGCTACACCTTC	CASSPLVPNYGYTF
few	.	TRBV10-3	TRBJ1-4	TGTGCCATCAGTGAAATCACAGGAAATGAAAAACTGTTTTTT	CAISEITGNEKLFF
many	.	TRBV29-1	TRBJ1-5	TGCAGCGTTGGTACAGAGAGCAATCAGCCCCAGCATTTT	CSVGTESNQPQHF
many	TRBD1	TRBV4-1	TRBJ2-7	TGCGCCAGCAGCCTAAGTGGGACAGGGGGCTTCTACGAGCAGTACTTC	CASSLSGTGGFYEQYF
.	.	TRBV25-1	TRBJ1-2	TGTGCCAGCAGTGATAAACTAACCTATGGCTACACCTTC	CASSDKLTYGYTF